This TCR beta chain appears in the sequencing data of a study of radiation and T cells in renal cell carcinoma. Regarding the study as a whole: Top tumor clonotypes rose in blood 2 weeks post-radiation, then contracted. Baseline intratumoral clonotype presence is unknown without pretreatment biopsies.

Some clones are missing from TCRdb's copy, which holds only in-frame ones; the method was immunoSEQ multiplex PCR. The data show under 55,000 clones, around 83% seen once. Time point specified: baseline pretreatment blood. Treatment denoted: 15 Gy SBRT to primary tumor, nephrectomy 4 weeks later. Blood was sampled at baseline, 2 weeks and 4 weeks after SBRT. Points on this clone: What it recognizes is unknown.

The V and J ends lost 3 bases and 5 bases respectively, with 11 bases between them. The CDR3 has 13 amino acids. Germline CDR1 is LGHNA and CDR2 is YSLEER. This chain joins TRBV4-3 and TRBJ2-7; either TRBD1 or TRBD2 may supply D (5 bases each). This clonotype was sampled from a woman in her sixties or seventies with renal cell carcinoma. The input for sequencing was blood, taken from a patient whose treatment included radiotherapy and nephrectomy. Here the CDR3 DNA reads TGCGCCAGCAGCCACCGGCAGGGAGACGAGCAGTACTTC. Its protein is CASSHRQGDEQYF.